These 19 T cell receptor beta chains were all obtained from the same sample, sequenced in a study of blood T cell repertoires in COVID-19. Sequencing used immunoSEQ multiplex PCR; TCRdb keeps in-frame clones, though not all of them. The sample includes roughly 180,000 clones, approximately 82% seen only once; the top ten take roughly a tenth. The sample comprised peripheral blood. All receptors derive from a woman at least 80 years old with active or convalescent COVID-19.

The V gene is TRBV12-3 or TRBV12-4, the J gene TRBJ2-7; D is unresolved. The CDR3 loop spans 13 amino acids. Deletions cut 8 bases from V and 0 bases from J, with 11 bases between. CDR3 bases: TGTGCCAGCGGAGACGGAAGCTCCTACGAGCAGTACTTC. This encodes CASGDGSSYEQYF.

The chain uses TRBV15 and TRBJ2-5; 12 positions match TRBD2. Losses at the gene ends were 11 bases for V and 3 bases for J; bases not matched to a gene: 7. Germline CDR1 and CDR2: LNHNV and YYDKDF (reference sequence). The CDR3 has 14 amino acids. In DNA form, the CDR3 reads TGTGCCTTCGGACTAGCGGGGTTAAAAGAGACCCAGTACTTC. This encodes CAFGLAGLKETQYF.

The chain has TRBV10-1 and TRBJ1-3; possible D gene TRBD1, 5 bases. CDR1 is WNHNN and CDR2 is SYGVQD in the germline V gene (reference sequence). The CDR3 contains 14 residues. Trimming stripped 5 bases from V and 0 bases from J, with 8 bases between. The CDR3 reads CASSSRVSGNTIYF. DNA for the CDR3: TGCGCCAGCAGTTCCAGGGTCTCTGGAAACACCATATATTTT.

The chain employs TRBV19 and TRBJ1-4, with TRBD1 matching over 10 bases. Trimming at V came to 6 bases and at J to 6 bases, leaving 10 bases not matched to a gene. This CDR3 comprises 16 residues. Germline loops: CDR1 LNHDA, CDR2 SQIVND (reference sequence). CDR3 in DNA: TGTGCCAGTAGGGACAGGGGGGGAAGAAGTGATGAAAAACTGTTTTTT. Its translation is CASRDRGGRSDEKLFF.

V and J are TRBV5-1 and TRBJ1-4, with TRBD1 identical over 8 bases. The CDR3 runs 15 residues. V lost 3 bases to trimming and J lost 4 bases; unmatched junction nucleotides: 5. The germline CDR1 and CDR2 sequences are SGHRS and YFSETQ. CDR3 DNA: TGCGCCAGCAGCTCAGGGGGCGCAGATAATGAAAAACTGTTTTTT. It codes for CASSSGGADNEKLFF.

J is TRBJ2-7 and V is TRBV2, with D hard to call. Germline CDR1 reads SNHLY; CDR2 reads FYNNEI. The CDR3 consists of 12 residues. V lost 8 bases, J lost 2 bases, and 10 bases lay in between. The DNA for the CDR3 is TGTGCCAGCTGTACTGTAACCTACGAGCAGTACTTC. This sequence encodes CASCTVTYEQYF. Looking up the rest from reference TRBV2 and TRBJ2-7 gives the full variable domain: EPEVTQTPSHQVTQMGQEVILRCVPISNHLYFYWYRQILGQKVEFLVSFYNNEISEKSEIFDDQFSVERPDGSNFTLKIRSTKLEDSAMYFCASCTVTYEQYFGPGTRLTVT.

The V and J genes are TRBV5-1 and TRBJ2-5; TRBD2 aligns across 11 bases. V was clipped by 0 bases and J by 4 bases; unmatched bases: 8. Germline V gives CDR1 SGHRS, CDR2 YFSETQ. The CDR3 sequence is 17 residues long. The CDR3 DNA follows: TGCGCCAGCAGCTTGGATGATAGCGGGAGGGCCGGAGAGACCCAGTACTTC. Amino acids: CASSLDDSGRAGETQYF.

This clone has only a few counts. The V and J genes are TRBV7-9 and TRBJ1-5; 10 positions match TRBD1. Germline V gene lookup returns CDR1 SEHNR and CDR2 FQNEAQ (reference sequence). The length of the CDR3 is 14 residues. J lost 9 bases, V lost 5 bases, and 7 bases had no gene match. CDR3 region: CASSPGTGERPQHF. CDR3 bases: TGTGCCAGCAGCCCCGGGACAGGGGAGCGGCCCCAGCATTTT. The full variable domain, with the rest looked up from reference TRBV7-9 and TRBJ1-5, is DTGVSQNPRHKITKRGQNVTFRCDPISEHNRLYWYRQTLGQGPEFLTYFQNEAQLEKSRLLSDRFSAERPKGSFSTLEIQRTEQGDSAMYLCASSPGTGERPQHFGDGTRLSIL.

This clone was detected a few times. The rearrangement joins TRBV5-6 to TRBJ1-3; D unclear. The CDR3 loop spans 14 amino acids. The germline gives CDR1 SGHDT, CDR2 YYEEEE. The V gene lost 3 bases and the J gene lost 2 bases, with 9 bases spanning the gap. CDR3 DNA: TGTGCCAGCAGCTGGCTTCGGGCTGGAAACACCATATATTTT. Encoded protein: CASSWLRAGNTIYF.

V and J are TRBV6-4 and TRBJ2-1, with a tentative D call TRBD2 (6 bases). This CDR3 is 17 amino acids long. Germline V gene sequence: CDR1 MRHNA, CDR2 SNTAGT. The V end was cut by 3 bases, the J end by 2 bases, with 17 bases between. The CDR3 region has the DNA TGTGCCAGCAGTGAGGAGGGGACGTATTTTCCCTACAATGAGCAGTTCTTC. Translated: CASSEEGTYFPYNEQFF.

The rearrangement uses TRBV5-1 and TRBJ1-4, with unresolved D. The CDR3 is 15 residues long. The germline V gene encodes CDR1 SGHRS and CDR2 YFSETQ. V lost 4 bases and J 0 bases, leaving 10 bases between the germline ends. The CDR3, as DNA: TGCGCCAGCAGCGACGGGAGCGCAACTAATGAAAAACTGTTTTTT. This codes for CASSDGSATNEKLFF.

The J gene is TRBJ1-5, the V gene TRBV24-1; 8 nucleotides match TRBD1. The trim removed 4 bases at V and 4 bases at J, leaving 5 bases unmatched. There are 15 residues in the CDR3. CDR1 and CDR2 (germline): KGHDR, SFDVKD. In DNA form, the CDR3 reads TGTGCCACCAGTGAGGCGACAGGGGCAAATCAGCCCCAGCATTTT. Protein product: CATSEATGANQPQHF.

The chain carries TRBV18 and TRBJ2-3; 7 bases match TRBD2. CDR3 length: 16 residues. The V segment lost 0 bases and the J segment 3 bases; nucleotides outside the gene matches: 6. CDR1 KGHSH and CDR2 LQKENI come from the germline V gene. CDR3 sequence (DNA): TGTGCCAGCTCACCACCGGTGCGGGAGTTGACAGATACGCAGTATTTT. It codes for CASSPPVRELTDTQYF.

This sequence joins TRBV28 and TRBJ2-3; D is perhaps TRBD1 (5 bases). The V gene's germline CDR1 is MDHEN and CDR2 SYDVKM. V was shortened by 8 bases and J by 2 bases, with 17 bases between the two germline ends. This CDR3 contains 15 residues. The CDR3 loop reads CASWGRGTDTDTQYF. DNA for the CDR3: TGTGCCAGCTGGGGCAGAGGCACTGACACAGATACGCAGTATTTT.

The chain is built from TRBV6-6 and TRBJ2-7; D is perhaps TRBD1 (6 bases). This CDR3 is 12 amino acids long. CDR1 is MNHNY and CDR2 is SVGAGI in the germline V gene (reference sequence). V was clipped by 10 bases and J by 2 bases, with 12 bases between them. In nucleotides, the CDR3 is TGTGCCACCGAGGGGGAGACCTACGAGCAGTACTTC. Translation: CATEGETYEQYF.

This clone came up a few times. The chain couples TRBV28 to TRBJ1-5; D gene ambiguous. V lost 5 bases and J 11 bases, leaving 10 bases between the germline ends. The germline CDR1 and CDR2 sequences are MDHEN and SYDVKM. The CDR3 extends over 11 amino acids. The chain's CDR3 is CASSQPGAQHF. The CDR3 DNA sequence: TGTGCCAGCAGTCAACCGGGAGCCCAGCATTTT. The whole variable domain, filled in from reference TRBV28 and TRBJ1-5, reads DVKVTQSSRYLVKRTGEKVFLECVQDMDHENMFWYRQDPGLGLRLIYFSYDVKMKEKGDIPEGYSVSREKKERFSLILESASTNQTSMYLCASSQPGAQHFGDGTRLSIL.

The chain links TRBV19 to TRBJ1-2; possibly TRBD1 for D (5 bases). There are 14 residues in the CDR3. The germline V and J ends were trimmed by 5 bases and 7 bases, with 17 bases remaining between them. Germline values: CDR1 LNHDA, CDR2 SQIVND (reference sequence). The CDR3 nucleotides are TGTGCCAGTAGTCCAGGGTTCTCTCGCGGTGGCTACACCTTC. Its translation is CASSPGFSRGGYTF. The full variable domain, its missing parts supplied by reference TRBV19 and TRBJ1-2, is DGGITQSPKYLFRKEGQNVTLSCEQNLNHDAMYWYRQDPGQGLRLIYYSQIVNDFQKGDIAEGYSVSREKKESFPLTVTSAQKNPTAFYLCASSPGFSRGGYTFGSGTRLTVV.

The CDR3 DNA is TGTGCCAGCAGTCGACTTGACGAGCAGTACTTC. This codes for CASSRLDEQYF. The chain couples TRBV28 to TRBJ2-7, with no clear D. The CDR3 spans 11 residues. Germline V gene sequence: CDR1 MDHEN, CDR2 SYDVKM. The ends were cut back, 5 bases at V and 5 bases at J, with 7 bases in the middle.

There are a few counts of this clone. The chain uses TRBV7-2 and TRBJ2-7, with D unresolved. Germline V gives CDR1 SGHTA, CDR2 FQGNSA. V was clipped by 5 bases and J by 0 bases, with 11 bases between them. The CDR3 has 14 amino acids. The CDR3 protein is CASSTEPGSYEQYF. CDR3 nucleotides: TGTGCCAGCAGCACCGAGCCCGGCTCCTACGAGCAGTACTTC.